This T cell receptor (beta chain) was sequenced during a study of long-term antiretroviral therapy in people with HIV. Study-level information: Some samples came about a decade before the 2015 immediate-ART recommendation, and these were the earliest.

Samples were assayed with immunoSEQ v3.0 at survey level. Sequenced by immunoSEQ multiplex PCR; TCRdb stores in-frame clones only, minus some. The table includes fewer than 45,000 clones, around 94% detected once. Regarding the study as a whole: With ART, diversity went up but was still lower than in transplant donor controls. Dominance of pre-ART expanded clones persisted, fluctuating and often declining after ART.

The CDR3 runs to 15 residues. The germline V gene encodes CDR1 SGHTS and CDR2 YDEGEE. V lost 3 bases to trimming and J lost 8 bases; unmatched junction nucleotides: 8. It was in the United States that all participants with HIV were treated. This clone appeared once. Its antigen is currently unknown. This receptor was taken from a woman aged 50 to 60 with HIV. Sequencing used unsorted PBMCs, obtained 4.1 years after starting antiretroviral therapy. V and J are TRBV5-8 and TRBJ1-6, with 7 nucleotides matching TRBD1. In DNA form, the CDR3 reads TGTGCCAGCAGCTCCCCTACAGGGGTGTATTCACCCCTCCACTTT. Its translation is CASSSPTGVYSPLHF.